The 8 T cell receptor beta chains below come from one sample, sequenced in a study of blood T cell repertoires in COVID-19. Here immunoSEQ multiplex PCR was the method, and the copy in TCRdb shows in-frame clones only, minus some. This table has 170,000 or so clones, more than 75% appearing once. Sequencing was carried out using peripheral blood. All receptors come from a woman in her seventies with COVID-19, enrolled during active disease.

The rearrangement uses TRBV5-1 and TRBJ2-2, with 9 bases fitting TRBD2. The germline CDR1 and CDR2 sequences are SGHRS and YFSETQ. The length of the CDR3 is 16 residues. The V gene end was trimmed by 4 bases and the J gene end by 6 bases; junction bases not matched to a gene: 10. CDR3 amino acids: CASSLTGGRGAGELFF. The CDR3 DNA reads TGCGCCAGCAGCCTGACCGGCGGGAGGGGGGCCGGGGAGCTGTTTTTT.

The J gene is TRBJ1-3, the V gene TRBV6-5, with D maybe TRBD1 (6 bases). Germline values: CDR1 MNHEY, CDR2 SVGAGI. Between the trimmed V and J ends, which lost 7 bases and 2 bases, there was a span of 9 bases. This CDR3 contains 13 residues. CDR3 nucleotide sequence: TGTGCCAGCATCCAGGGGACTGGAAACACCATATATTTT. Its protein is CASIQGTGNTIYF.

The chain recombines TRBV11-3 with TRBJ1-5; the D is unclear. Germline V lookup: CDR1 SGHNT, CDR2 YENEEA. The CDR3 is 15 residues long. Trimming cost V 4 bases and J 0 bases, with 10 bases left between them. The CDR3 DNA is TGTGCCAGCAGCTCGGACTCAGATAGCAATCAGCCCCAGCATTTT. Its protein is CASSSDSDSNQPQHF.

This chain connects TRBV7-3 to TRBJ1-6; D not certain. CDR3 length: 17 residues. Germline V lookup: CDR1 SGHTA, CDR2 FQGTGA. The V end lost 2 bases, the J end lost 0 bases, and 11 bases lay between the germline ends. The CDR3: CASSLDGVNSYNSPLHF. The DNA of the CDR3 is TGTGCCAGCAGCTTAGATGGAGTTAACTCCTATAATTCACCCCTCCACTTT.

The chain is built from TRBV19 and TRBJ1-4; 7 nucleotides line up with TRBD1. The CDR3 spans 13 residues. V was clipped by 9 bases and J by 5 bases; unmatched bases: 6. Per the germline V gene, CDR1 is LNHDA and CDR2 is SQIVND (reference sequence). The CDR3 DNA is TGTGCCAGCAGTGACAGGGCAAATGAAAAACTGTTTTTT. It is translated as CASSDRANEKLFF.

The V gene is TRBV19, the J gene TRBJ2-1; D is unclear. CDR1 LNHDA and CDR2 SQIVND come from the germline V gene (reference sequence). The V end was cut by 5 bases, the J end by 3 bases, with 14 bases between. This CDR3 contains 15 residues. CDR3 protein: CASSPISTGYNEQFF. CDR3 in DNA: TGTGCCAGTAGTCCAATTTCGACGGGCTACAATGAGCAGTTCTTC.

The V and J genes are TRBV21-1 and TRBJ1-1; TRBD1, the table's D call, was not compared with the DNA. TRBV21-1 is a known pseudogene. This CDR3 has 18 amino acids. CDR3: CASSRPRDRGREINEAFF. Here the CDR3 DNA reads TGTGCCAGCAGCAGGCCCCGGGACAGGGGGCGCGAAATAAACGAAGCTTTCTTT.

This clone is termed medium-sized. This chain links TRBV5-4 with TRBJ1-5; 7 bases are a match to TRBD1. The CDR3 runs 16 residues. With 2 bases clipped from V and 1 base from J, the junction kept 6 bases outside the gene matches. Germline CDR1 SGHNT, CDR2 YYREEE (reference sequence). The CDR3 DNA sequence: TGTGCCAGCAGCTTAGGGGGCAGGGGGAGCAATCAGCCCCAGCATTTT. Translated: CASSLGGRGSNQPQHF.